This TCR beta chain was recorded in a study of OX40 agonist ivuxolimab in advanced cancers. Study as a whole: Ivuxolimab was delivered to patients intravenously every 2 weeks at doses spanning 0.01 to 10 mg/kg.

Germline-derived CDR1 and CDR2 are LNHDA and SQIVND (reference sequence). Trimming removed 9 bases from V and 1 base from J; junction bases left unmatched: 13. The CDR3 extends over 17 amino acids. Findings and limits, study-wide: In the 0.1-3.0 mg/kg groups, partial responders showed among the lowest expansion. The mean number of expanded clones was higher in CD8+ T cells than in CD4+.

Here immunoSEQ multiplex PCR was the method, and the copy in TCRdb shows in-frame clones only, minus some. The table has about 50,000 clones, 80% seen once. As to this clone: Its target is unknown.

This sequence originates from an adult with an advanced solid tumor such as melanoma, head and neck, liver or kidney cancer. The material sequenced was CD4+ or CD8+ T cells sorted from blood, taken in a trial of the OX40 agonist ivuxolimab. The V and J genes are TRBV19 and TRBJ1-5, with TRBD1 matching over 9 bases. DNA for the CDR3: TGTGCCAGCACTCCCAGGGGACAGGGCACCAGCAATCAGCCCCAGCATTTT. It translates to CASTPRGQGTSNQPQHF.